This T cell receptor (beta chain) was observed in a study of cytomegalovirus exposure and HLA in healthy donors. Across the study: When roughly 420 donors were genotyped, approximately 80% of them were found to fall in the Caucasian-associated ancestry cluster.

The study, taken as a whole, reports: Excluded were some V segments that proved indistinguishable, including TRBV6-2 and TRBV6-3. The authors later linked a missense DCLRE1C variant to TCR beta V- and J-gene trimming.

Worth noting for this clone: Its cognate antigen is unknown.

Trimming took 2 bases from V and 5 from J, leaving 15 bases between them. Germline CDR1 is SGHTA and CDR2 is FQGNSA. The CDR3 covers 15 residues. PCR primers comprised 60 Vbeta and 13 Jbeta primers. The table came from immunoSEQ multiplex PCR; TCRdb's copy has only in-frame clones and leaves some out. Of about 200,000 clones in the sample, almost 80% were seen once. This TCR was recovered from a male donor in good health and CMV-seronegative. The V gene is TRBV7-2, the J gene TRBJ2-5; D call uncertain. Source material: PBMCs. CDR3 amino acids: CASSLLSGVWETQYF. In DNA, the CDR3 is TGTGCCAGCAGCTTATTATCTGGAGTCTGGGAGACCCAGTACTTC.